Below, 5 T cell receptor beta chains from the same sample are listed, as sequenced in a study of T cells in tuberculosis. The assay was immunoSEQ multiplex PCR, and TCRdb's table has in-frame clones only and misses some. This sample carries 45,000 or so clones, roughly 96% of them seen once, and the ten largest clones take roughly 7%. The specimen was PBMCs. The receptors were gathered from a donor aged 10-29 years with latent tuberculosis or without tuberculosis infection.

This clone was detected a few times. The chain is built from TRBV2 and TRBJ1-3; D uncertain. Germline CDR1 is SNHLY and CDR2 is FYNNEI. The V gene lost 6 bases and the J gene lost 1 base, with 10 bases spanning the gap. This CDR3 region has 14 residues. This CDR3 reads CASSPGGSGNTIYF. CDR3 DNA: TGTGCCAGCAGCCCCGGCGGTTCTGGAAACACCATATATTTT.

The V call is TRBV2, the J call TRBJ1-2, with a possible D match to TRBD1 (5 bases). The CDR3 has 15 amino acids. V gave up 0 bases and J gave up 4 bases, with 12 bases separating them. Germline CDR1 reads SNHLY; CDR2 reads FYNNEI. The CDR3 loop reads CASSEAGATGYGYTF. For the CDR3, the DNA is TGTGCCAGCAGTGAAGCAGGGGCGACTGGCTATGGCTACACCTTC. The variable domain in full, with the rest retrieved from reference TRBV2 and TRBJ1-2, is EPEVTQTPSHQVTQMGQEVILRCVPISNHLYFYWYRQILGQKVEFLVSFYNNEISEKSEIFDDQFSVERPDGSNFTLKIRSTKLEDSAMYFCASSEAGATGYGYTFGSGTRLTVV.

This chain joins TRBV29-1 and TRBJ2-1; 8 nucleotides line up with TRBD2. Germline V CDR1 and CDR2: SQVTM, ANQGSEA. The CDR3 totals 14 residues. The V and J ends lost 7 bases and 12 bases, in that order; junction bases with no gene match: 17. CDR3 nucleotides: TGCAGCGCCCCCAGCCTAGCGGGTGCCCTGGGGCAGTTCTTC. The encoded protein is CSAPSLAGALGQFF.

The chain recombines TRBV21-1 with TRBJ1-5; TRBD1, as called in the table, went unchecked against the DNA. TRBV21-1 is a pseudogene locus. The CDR3 has 19 amino acids. CDR3 protein: CASSKARGGEDRSNQPQHF. Here the CDR3 DNA reads TGTGCCAGCAGCAAAGCGAGAGGGGGAGAGGATCGGAGCAATCAGCCCCAGCATTTT.

This clone has just one count. The chain employs TRBV7-2 and TRBJ1-2, with D unresolved. V shed 6 bases and J shed 3 bases, with 14 bases lying between them. Germline assignment: CDR1 SGHTA and CDR2 FQGNSA. This CDR3 is 14 amino acids long. The CDR3 loop is CASSQALADYGYTF. CDR3 nucleotide sequence: TGTGCCAGCAGTCAGGCCTTGGCAGACTATGGCTACACCTTC.